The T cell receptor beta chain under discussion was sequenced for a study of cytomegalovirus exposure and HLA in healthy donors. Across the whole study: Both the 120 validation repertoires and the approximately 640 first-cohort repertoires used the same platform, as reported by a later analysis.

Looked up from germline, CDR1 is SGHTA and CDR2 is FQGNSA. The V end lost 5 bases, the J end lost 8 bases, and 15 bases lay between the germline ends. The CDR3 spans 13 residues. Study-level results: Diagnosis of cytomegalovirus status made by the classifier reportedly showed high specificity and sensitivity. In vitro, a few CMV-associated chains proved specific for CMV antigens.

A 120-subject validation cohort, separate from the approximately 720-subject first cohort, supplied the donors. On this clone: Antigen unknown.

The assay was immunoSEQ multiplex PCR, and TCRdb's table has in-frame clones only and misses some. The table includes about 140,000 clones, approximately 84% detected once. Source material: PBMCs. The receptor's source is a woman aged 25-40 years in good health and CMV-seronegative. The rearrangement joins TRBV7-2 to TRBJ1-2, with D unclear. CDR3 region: CASSREGVGGYTF. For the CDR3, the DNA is TGTGCCAGCAGCCGCGAGGGTGTGGGGGGCTACACCTTC. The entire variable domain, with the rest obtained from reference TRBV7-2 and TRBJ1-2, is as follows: GAGVSQSPSNKVTEKGKDVELRCDPISGHTALYWYRQSLGQGLEFLIYFQGNSAPDKSGLPSDRFSAERTGGSVSTLTIQRTQQEDSAVYLCASSREGVGGYTFGSGTRLTVV.